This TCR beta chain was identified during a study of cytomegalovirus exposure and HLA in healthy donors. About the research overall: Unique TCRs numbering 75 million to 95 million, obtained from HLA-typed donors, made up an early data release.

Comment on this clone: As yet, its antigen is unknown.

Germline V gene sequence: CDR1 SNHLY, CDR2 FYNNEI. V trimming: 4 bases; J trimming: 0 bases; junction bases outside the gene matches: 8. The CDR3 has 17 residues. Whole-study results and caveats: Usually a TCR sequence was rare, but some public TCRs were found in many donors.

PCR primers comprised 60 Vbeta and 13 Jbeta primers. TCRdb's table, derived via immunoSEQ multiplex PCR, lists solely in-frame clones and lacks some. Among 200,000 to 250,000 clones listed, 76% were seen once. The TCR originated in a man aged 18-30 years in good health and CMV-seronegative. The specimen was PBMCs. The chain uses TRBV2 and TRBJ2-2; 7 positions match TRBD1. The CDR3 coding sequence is TGTGCCAGCAGTGGGCGGACAGGCGAAGCGAACACCGGGGAGCTGTTTTTT. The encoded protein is CASSGRTGEANTGELFF.